One sample yielded the 32 T cell receptor beta chains listed below, sequenced in a study of T-cell reconstitution after alpha-beta-depleted transplantation in children. Unique molecular identifiers were used to barcode this TCRbeta library. TCRdb re-analysed the PCR reads in MiXCR, keeping a single row per CDR3 protein. The table lists some 500,000 distinct CDR3 sequences, 15% to 20% of them singletons. The sequences come from PBMCs from the stem cell graft donor, collected from the stem cell graft. Every receptor here comes from a human donor who donated a stem cell graft to a child with acute lymphoblastic leukemia.

Written as DNA, the CDR3 is TGTGCCACCGGGGACAGAACTTTGCAGTATTTT. Amino acids: CATGDRTLQYF. V usage is TRBV15 and J usage is TRBJ2-3; TRBD1 aligns across 7 bases. Trimming cost V 8 bases and J 11 bases; bases outside gene matches: 7. CDR1 is LNHNV and CDR2 is YYDKDF in the germline V gene (reference sequence). CDR3 length: 11 residues. Based on the CDR3 plus reference TRBV15 and TRBJ2-3, the full variable domain is DAMVIQNPRYQVTQFGKPVTLSCSQTLNHNVMYWYQQKSSQAPKLLFHYYDKDFNNEADTPDNFQSRRPNTSFCFLDIRSPGLGDTAMYLCATGDRTLQYFGPGTRLTVL.

This clonotype was picked up many times. The CDR3 spells CATSLPGLRTDTQYF. CDR3 bases: TGTGCCACCAGCCTACCGGGACTCCGCACAGATACGCAGTATTTT. The rearrangement links TRBV15 to TRBJ2-3; possible D gene TRBD2, 6 bases. V was clipped by 5 bases and J by 1 base, with 13 bases between them. The CDR3 spans 15 residues. Germline V gives CDR1 LNHNV, CDR2 YYDKDF (reference sequence).

This chain joins TRBV4-1 and TRBJ1-2; D call uncertain. V was cut by 0 bases and J by 0 bases, with 8 bases left in between. The CDR3 covers 15 residues. Germline loops: CDR1 MGHRA, CDR2 YSYEKL. CDR3 nucleotides: TGCGCCAGCAGCCAAGAGCCAGTCGCTAACTATGGCTACACCTTC. Translation gives CASSQEPVANYGYTF.

This clonotype has ten or more counts. The chain links TRBV11-2 to TRBJ2-7; TRBD1 matches at 10 bases. Germline assignment: CDR1 SGHAT and CDR2 FQNNGV. This CDR3 comprises 15 residues. The V and J ends lost 5 bases and 6 bases, in that order; junction bases with no gene match: 10. The CDR3 region is CASSLGGTGVTEQYF. The CDR3 DNA follows: TGTGCCAGCAGCCTCGGGGGGACAGGGGTAACCGAGCAGTACTTC.

This clonotype appeared a few times. The chain recombines TRBV5-1 with TRBJ2-2, with D possibly being TRBD1 (6 bases). CDR3 length: 18 amino acids. V was trimmed by 0 bases and J by 6 bases, leaving 21 bases between them. Looked up from germline, CDR1 is SGHRS and CDR2 is YFSETQ. CDR3 DNA: TGCGCCAGCAGCTTGGTGTCGATGGGGGCCTGGTTAGCCGGGGAGCTGTTTTTT. Amino acids: CASSLVSMGAWLAGELFF. Drawing the rest from reference TRBV5-1 and TRBJ2-2, the complete variable domain is KAGVTQTPRYLIKTRGQQVTLSCSPISGHRSVSWYQQTPGQGLQFLFEYFSETQRNKGNFPGRFSGRQFSNSRSEMNVSTLELGDSALYLCASSLVSMGAWLAGELFFGEGSRLTVL.

This clonotype occurred a few times. The chain combines TRBV28 with TRBJ2-7; maybe TRBD2 (7 bases). The CDR3 loop spans 16 amino acids. The V and J ends lost 1 base and 5 bases respectively, with 18 bases between them. From germline, CDR1 is MDHEN and CDR2 SYDVKM. CDR3 protein: CASSLLVSQGGDEQYF. The CDR3 nucleotides read TGTGCCAGCAGTTTATTGGTCTCACAGGGAGGGGACGAGCAGTACTTC.

This clonotype was picked up a small number of times. J is TRBJ2-7 and V is TRBV11-2; 11 bases map to TRBD2. The CDR3 runs 15 residues. Germline lookup yields CDR1 SGHAT and CDR2 FQNNGV. Germline trimming cut 4 bases from V and 3 bases from J; bases unmatched to any gene: 5. CDR3 DNA: TGTGCCAGCAGCTATGGGACTAGCGGATTCTACGAGCAGTACTTC. Translation: CASSYGTSGFYEQYF.

This clonotype was counted only a few times. V is TRBV7-3 and J is TRBJ2-1; possible D gene TRBD2, 5 bases. CDR1 is SGHTA, CDR2 FQGTGA, per germline. V lost 2 bases and J 10 bases, leaving 12 bases between the germline ends. The length of the CDR3 is 13 residues. The CDR3 DNA follows: TGTGCCAGCAGCTTATTCGGAGGTAACGAGCAGTTCTTC. It translates to CASSLFGGNEQFF. The full variable domain, rest sourced from reference TRBV7-3 and TRBJ2-1, is GAGVSQTPSNKVTEKGKYVELRCDPISGHTALYWYRQSLGQGPEFLIYFQGTGAADDSGLPNDRFFAVRPEGSVSTLKIQRTERGDSAVYLCASSLFGGNEQFFGPGTRLTVL.

This clonotype was seen more than once but under ten times. V and J are TRBV6-5 and TRBJ1-2, with D unclear. CDR3 length: 15 residues. Germline CDR1 and CDR2: MNHEY and SVGAGI. Trimming cost V 3 bases and J 0 bases, with 11 bases left between them. DNA of the CDR3: TGTGCCAGCAGTTATGGGCAGCCAGCTAACTATGGCTACACCTTC. This codes for CASSYGQPANYGYTF.

This clonotype was seen a handful of times. V usage is TRBV7-9 and J usage is TRBJ2-1; D unresolved. Germline CDR1 is SEHNR and CDR2 is FQNEAQ (reference sequence). The germline V and J ends were trimmed by 5 bases and 10 bases, with 15 bases remaining between them. The CDR3 totals 13 residues. This chain's CDR3 is CASSLKPLGEQFF. The DNA of the CDR3 is TGTGCCAGCAGCCTAAAACCCTTAGGGGAGCAGTTCTTC.

This clonotype was found a few times. The chain carries TRBV12-3 or TRBV12-4 and TRBJ1-4; tentative D call: TRBD1 (5 bases). The V and J ends lost 2 bases and 6 bases respectively, with 7 bases between them. CDR3 length equals 13 residues. This chain's CDR3 is CASSLSGDEKLFF. CDR3 coding DNA: TGTGCCAGCAGTTTATCGGGGGATGAAAAACTGTTTTTT.

This clonotype was detected many times. This chain connects TRBV5-1 to TRBJ2-7; unclear D gene. Trimming shortened V by 3 bases and J by 0 bases, and 7 bases separated the two germline ends. The CDR3 spans 13 residues. CDR1 SGHRS and CDR2 YFSETQ come from the germline V gene. CDR3 bases: TGCGCCAGCAGCTCGCCCCTCTCCTACGAGCAGTACTTC. Protein sequence: CASSSPLSYEQYF.

Only a few counts were recorded for this clonotype. The chain carries TRBV7-9 and TRBJ1-5, with D perhaps matching TRBD1 (6 bases). Per the germline V gene, CDR1 is SEHNR and CDR2 is FQNEAQ (reference sequence). The length of the CDR3 is 14 residues. V lost 5 bases and J 7 bases, leaving 15 bases between the germline ends. CDR3 loop: CASSLQGRGQPQHF. CDR3 nucleotide sequence: TGTGCCAGCAGCCTCCAGGGGAGAGGGCAGCCCCAGCATTTT.

The rearrangement links TRBV10-2 to TRBJ1-5; D uncertain. CDR3 size: 16 residues. Trimming shortened V by 0 bases and J by 3 bases, and 12 bases separated the two germline ends. Germline loops: CDR1 WSHSY, CDR2 SAAADI. The CDR3 nucleotides read TGCGCCAGCAGTGAGTCAACGTGGCAGTACAATCAGCCCCAGCATTTT. It encodes CASSESTWQYNQPQHF.

The chain recombines TRBV4-1 with TRBJ1-2, with D maybe TRBD1 (6 bases). The CDR3 contains 16 residues. The germline CDR1 and CDR2 sequences are MGHRA and YSYEKL. The V end was cut by 0 bases, the J end by 4 bases, with 15 bases between. This chain's CDR3 is CASSQDGQSGSYGYTF. The CDR3 region has the DNA TGCGCCAGCAGCCAAGACGGACAGTCGGGGTCCTATGGCTACACCTTC.

V is TRBV5-1 and J is TRBJ2-3; D remains ambiguous. CDR3 length: 15 residues. Looked up from germline, CDR1 is SGHRS and CDR2 is YFSETQ. V gave up 1 base and J gave up 4 bases, with 13 bases separating them. The CDR3 sequence is CASSLNQPAADTQYF. The CDR3 DNA is TGCGCCAGCAGCTTGAACCAGCCCGCGGCAGATACGCAGTATTTT.

This clonotype was observed a few times. The chain uses TRBV5-1 and TRBJ2-1; TRBD2 matches at 8 bases. Germline assignment: CDR1 SGHRS and CDR2 YFSETQ. V gave up 4 bases and J gave up 5 bases; unmatched junction bases: 8. The CDR3 sequence is 15 residues long. CDR3 loop: CASSTTSGAHNEQFF. In DNA form, the CDR3 reads TGCGCCAGCAGCACCACTAGCGGAGCACACAATGAGCAGTTCTTC.

This clonotype was observed a single time. This chain links TRBV13 with TRBJ1-2, with a possible D match to TRBD1 (6 bases). V was clipped by 0 bases and J by 1 base, with 15 bases between them. There are 17 residues in the CDR3. Germline-derived CDR1 and CDR2 are PRHDT and FYEKMQ (reference sequence). CDR3 DNA: TGTGCCAGCAGCTTAGGCCTCGGACAGATGAATAACTATGGCTACACCTTC. As protein: CASSLGLGQMNNYGYTF.

V gene TRBV5-1 combines with J gene TRBJ2-1, with 9 bases aligning to TRBD2. Losses at the gene ends were 0 bases for V and 2 bases for J; bases not matched to a gene: 3. CDR3 size: 16 residues. Germline CDR1 is SGHRS and CDR2 is YFSETQ. CDR3 region: CASSLVIAGAYNEQFF. Written as DNA, the CDR3 is TGCGCCAGCAGCTTGGTGATAGCGGGGGCCTACAATGAGCAGTTCTTC.

This clonotype has only a few counts. This chain joins TRBV12-3 or TRBV12-4 and TRBJ1-3, with TRBD1 as a possible D gene (6 bases). This CDR3 spans 15 amino acids. Trimming left V 5 bases short and J 4 bases short, with 15 bases between. The CDR3 region has the DNA TGTGCCAGCAGTCCGTATACAGGGTTAGGAAACACCATATATTTT. This sequence encodes CASSPYTGLGNTIYF.

The chain employs TRBV7-9 and TRBJ2-7, with 7 nucleotides matching TRBD1. Germline V gene lookup returns CDR1 SEHNR and CDR2 FQNEAQ (reference sequence). The ends lost 6 bases at V and 3 bases at J; junction bases unmatched: 8. This CDR3 comprises 14 residues. This CDR3 reads CASSIGTVYYEQYF. The CDR3 DNA follows: TGTGCCAGCAGTATCGGGACAGTTTACTACGAGCAGTACTTC.

This chain links TRBV5-6 with TRBJ2-7, with 7 bases that match TRBD2. Germline V gene data show CDR1 as SGHDT and CDR2 as YYEEEE. The CDR3 sequence is 14 residues long. The junction had 7 bases not matched to a gene; V was cut back by 3 bases and J by 4 bases. CDR3 protein: CASSSGGSWYEQYF. The DNA of the CDR3 is TGTGCCAGCAGCTCGGGCGGGAGTTGGTACGAGCAGTACTTC.

This clonotype turned up a few times. The rearrangement uses TRBV24-1 and TRBJ1-5, with unresolved D. The V end was cut by 1 base, the J end by 4 bases, with 1 base between. Germline-derived CDR1 and CDR2 are KGHDR and SFDVKD. This CDR3 is 12 amino acids long. Here the CDR3 DNA reads TGTGCCACCAGTGATTTAAATCAGCCCCAGCATTTT. Its translation is CATSDLNQPQHF.

This clonotype was counted a single time. The chain has TRBV27 and TRBJ1-1; 10 bases line up with TRBD1. J was trimmed by 5 bases and V by 3 bases; bases with no gene match: 3. This CDR3 region has 14 residues. Per the germline V gene, CDR1 is MNHEY and CDR2 is SMNVEV (reference sequence). The CDR3 spells CASSFLDRGTEAFF. The DNA for the CDR3 is TGTGCCAGCAGTTTTTTGGACAGGGGGACTGAAGCTTTCTTT.

V is TRBV7-3 and J is TRBJ2-7, with D maybe TRBD2 (5 bases). Trimming pared 5 bases from V and 2 bases from J, leaving 28 bases between. This CDR3 has 19 residues. CDR1 SGHTA and CDR2 FQGTGA come from the germline V gene. For the CDR3, the DNA is TGTGCCAGCAGCCGCTTGGAGGAGCTGGGCGAGAGAGGTCCCTACGAGCAGTACTTC. This translates into CASSRLEELGERGPYEQYF. Combining the CDR3 with reference TRBV7-3 and TRBJ2-7 gives the whole variable domain GAGVSQTPSNKVTEKGKYVELRCDPISGHTALYWYRQSLGQGPEFLIYFQGTGAADDSGLPNDRFFAVRPEGSVSTLKIQRTERGDSAVYLCASSRLEELGERGPYEQYFGPGTRLTVT.

This chain connects TRBV9 to TRBJ2-7, with 8 bases matching TRBD1. CDR1 SGDLS and CDR2 YYNGEE come from the germline V gene. The CDR3 has 13 amino acids. Losses at the gene ends were 4 bases for V and 4 bases for J; bases not matched to a gene: 4. For the CDR3, the DNA is TGTGCCAGCAGCCTGAGACAGGGGTACGAGCAGTACTTC. It is translated as CASSLRQGYEQYF.

This clonotype was seen only a few times. This chain connects TRBV4-1 to TRBJ1-1; TRBD1 agrees at 9 bases. Trimming took 4 bases from V and 7 from J; bases not matched to a gene: 7. The CDR3 extends over 14 amino acids. Germline CDR1 is MGHRA and CDR2 is YSYEKL. This CDR3 reads CASSPTGTGSEAFF. In nucleotides, the CDR3 is TGCGCCAGCAGCCCGACCGGGACAGGGAGTGAAGCTTTCTTT.

This clonotype was counted between two and nine times. The chain is built from TRBV20-1 and TRBJ2-1; TRBD2 aligns across 8 bases. CDR1 and CDR2 from the germline V gene are DFQATT and SNEGSKA (reference sequence). Germline trimming cut 6 bases from V and 5 bases from J; bases unmatched to any gene: 0. This CDR3 contains 11 residues. CDR3 in amino acids: CSALADNEQFF. Written as DNA, the CDR3 is TGCAGTGCACTAGCGGACAATGAGCAGTTCTTC.

This clonotype was detected a few times. The chain joins TRBV5-6 to TRBJ2-1, with 7 bases aligning to TRBD1. V gave up 4 bases and J gave up 5 bases; unmatched junction bases: 12. This CDR3 region has 16 residues. The germline V gene has CDR1 SGHDT and CDR2 YYEEEE. This CDR3 is CASSPLVRGRNNEQFF. The DNA for the CDR3 is TGTGCCAGCAGCCCCCTAGTAAGGGGGCGGAACAATGAGCAGTTCTTC.

The J gene is TRBJ1-1, the V gene TRBV20-1, with D tentatively TRBD1 (6 bases). The V gene lost 3 bases and the J gene lost 0 bases, with 11 bases spanning the gap. Germline V gives CDR1 DFQATT, CDR2 SNEGSKA (reference sequence). The CDR3 is made up of 14 amino acids. The CDR3 DNA is TGCAGTGCTAGCCGGAGGGGGATGAACACTGAAGCTTTCTTT. Encoded protein: CSASRRGMNTEAFF.

This clonotype turned up a few times. The chain employs TRBV12-3 or TRBV12-4 and TRBJ1-4, with D perhaps TRBD1 (6 bases). This CDR3 has 15 amino acids. V was trimmed by 4 bases and J by 6 bases, leaving 15 bases between them. The CDR3: CASSYQQGMDEKLFF. Here the CDR3 DNA reads TGTGCCAGCAGTTACCAACAGGGAATGGATGAAAAACTGTTTTTT.

This clonotype was observed a handful of times. The rearrangement joins TRBV5-1 to TRBJ2-7; D ambiguous. In germline, CDR1 is SGHRS, CDR2 YFSETQ. V shed 0 bases and J shed 7 bases, with 14 bases lying between them. The CDR3 has 14 residues. The CDR3 reads CASSLDGSVREQYF. The CDR3 coding sequence is TGCGCCAGCAGCTTGGACGGGTCCGTAAGGGAGCAGTACTTC.